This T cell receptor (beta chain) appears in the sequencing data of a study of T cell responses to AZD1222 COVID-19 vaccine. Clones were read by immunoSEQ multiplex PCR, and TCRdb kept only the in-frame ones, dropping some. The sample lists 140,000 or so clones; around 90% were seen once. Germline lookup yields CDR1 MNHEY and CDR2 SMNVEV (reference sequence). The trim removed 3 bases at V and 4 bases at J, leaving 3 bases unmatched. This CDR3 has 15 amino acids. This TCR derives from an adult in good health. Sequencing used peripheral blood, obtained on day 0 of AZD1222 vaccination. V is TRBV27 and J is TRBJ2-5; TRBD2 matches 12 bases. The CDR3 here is CASSFTTSGRETQYF. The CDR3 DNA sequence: TGTGCCAGCAGTTTCACGACTAGCGGGAGAGAGACCCAGTACTTC.